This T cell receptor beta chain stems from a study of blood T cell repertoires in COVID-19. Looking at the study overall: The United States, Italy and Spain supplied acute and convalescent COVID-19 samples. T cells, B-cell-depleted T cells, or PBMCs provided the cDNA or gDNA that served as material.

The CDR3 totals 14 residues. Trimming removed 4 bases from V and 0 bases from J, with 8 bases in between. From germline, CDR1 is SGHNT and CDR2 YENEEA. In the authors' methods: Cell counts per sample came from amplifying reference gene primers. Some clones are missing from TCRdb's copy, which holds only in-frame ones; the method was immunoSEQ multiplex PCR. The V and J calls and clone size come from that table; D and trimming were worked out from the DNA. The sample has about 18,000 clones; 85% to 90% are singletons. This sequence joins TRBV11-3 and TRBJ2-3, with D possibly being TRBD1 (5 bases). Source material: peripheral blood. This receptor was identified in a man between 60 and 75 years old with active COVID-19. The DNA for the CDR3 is TGTGCCAGCAGCTATGACAGAAGCACAGATACGCAGTATTTT. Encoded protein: CASSYDRSTDTQYF.